These 15 T cell receptor beta chains were sequenced from one sample in a study of blood T cell repertoires in COVID-19. TCRdb's table, derived via immunoSEQ multiplex PCR, lists solely in-frame clones and lacks some. Among about 150,000 clones listed, roughly 78% were seen once. Sequencing used peripheral blood. These receptors originate from an elderly man with acute or convalescent COVID-19.

V gene TRBV19 combines with J gene TRBJ1-6, with D hard to call. The V and J ends lost 6 bases and 6 bases respectively, with 6 bases between them. CDR3 length: 12 amino acids. Germline CDR1 reads LNHDA; CDR2 reads SQIVND (reference sequence). The CDR3 nucleotides are TGTGCCAGTAGCGAGAGTAATTCACCCCTCCACTTT. Encoded protein: CASSESNSPLHF.

This clone was found once. The chain is built from TRBV28 and TRBJ2-2; 7 positions agree with TRBD1. The junction had 12 bases not matched to a gene; V was cut back by 6 bases and J by 5 bases. Germline CDR1 reads MDHEN; CDR2 reads SYDVKM. This CDR3 is 16 amino acids long. CDR3 nucleotide sequence: TGTGCCAGCAGCCCCTGGGGCGAGGGGGCGACCGGGGAGCTGTTTTTT. It is translated as CASSPWGEGATGELFF.

There are a few counts of this clone. The chain links TRBV29-1 to TRBJ2-3; 7 nucleotides match TRBD1. The CDR3 runs to 15 residues. The germline CDR1 and CDR2 sequences are SQVTM and ANQGSEA. V gave up 1 base and J gave up 2 bases; unmatched junction bases: 6. The CDR3 nucleotides read TGCAGCGTTGAAGGCCTACAGGGGAACACAGATACGCAGTATTTT. Its translation: CSVEGLQGNTDTQYF.

This clone was seen more than once but under ten times. V gene TRBV25-1 combines with J gene TRBJ1-2, with 10 positions matching TRBD1. The CDR3 contains 14 residues. From germline, CDR1 is MGHDK and CDR2 SYGVNS. With 4 bases clipped from V and 7 bases from J, the junction kept 6 bases outside the gene matches. In nucleotides, the CDR3 is TGTGCCAGCAGTGGACAGGGGGCGATTCGTGGCTACACCTTC. It translates to CASSGQGAIRGYTF.

This chain uses TRBV4-2 with TRBJ2-1; 8 nucleotides match TRBD2. The V gene's germline CDR1 is LGHNA and CDR2 YNFKEQ. The CDR3 totals 17 residues. J was trimmed by 6 bases and V by 5 bases; bases with no gene match: 15. This chain's CDR3 is CASSRGPGGLNFNEQFF. The CDR3, as DNA: TGTGCCAGCAGCAGAGGGCCGGGGGGGCTAAATTTCAATGAGCAGTTCTTC.

V gene TRBV4-1 combines with J gene TRBJ2-2; the match to TRBD2 covers 9 bases. Trimming removed 1 base from V and 5 bases from J; junction bases left unmatched: 5. This CDR3 spans 16 amino acids. CDR1 and CDR2 (germline): MGHRA, YSYEKL. CDR3 nucleotide sequence: TGCGCCAGCAGCCAAGTAGCGGGGGCGGGGACCGGGGAGCTGTTTTTT. This codes for CASSQVAGAGTGELFF.

This clone was observed a handful of times. The V call is TRBV11-3, the J call TRBJ1-1; D is perhaps TRBD1 (5 bases). The CDR3 covers 14 residues. V was clipped by 1 base and J by 1 base, with 7 bases between them. Germline loops: CDR1 SGHNT, CDR2 YENEEA. The CDR3 loop is CASSLGQKNTEAFF. CDR3 coding DNA: TGTGCCAGCAGCTTAGGACAGAAGAACACTGAAGCTTTCTTT.

The chain carries TRBV7-3 and TRBJ2-1, with 9 bases matching TRBD2. The V gene end was trimmed by 5 bases and the J gene end by 11 bases; junction bases not matched to a gene: 4. This CDR3 spans 12 amino acids. Germline CDR1 is SGHTA and CDR2 is FQGTGA. CDR3 DNA sequence: TGTGCCAGCAGCACGAGCGGGGGGCAGCAGTTCTTC. Its protein is CASSTSGGQQFF.

The rearrangement joins TRBV27 to TRBJ2-5; D unresolved. The CDR3 runs 13 residues. CDR1 and CDR2 (germline): MNHEY, SMNVEV (reference sequence). V lost 0 bases, J lost 7 bases, and 9 bases lay in between. The CDR3 loop is CASSLSPAGTQYF. The DNA for the CDR3 is TGTGCCAGCAGTTTATCACCAGCAGGGACCCAGTACTTC.

The chain has TRBV6-5 and TRBJ1-1, with D perhaps matching TRBD1 (6 bases). With 2 bases removed from V and 7 bases from J, the gap between germline ends came to 11 bases. From germline, CDR1 is MNHEY and CDR2 SVGAGI. This CDR3 is 13 amino acids long. The CDR3 region is CASSYGGAREAFF. Written as DNA, the CDR3 is TGTGCCAGCAGTTACGGGGGGGCCCGTGAAGCTTTCTTT.

This clone was picked up a small number of times. The chain links TRBV5-1 to TRBJ1-4; D remains ambiguous. This CDR3 is 15 amino acids long. The germline V and J ends were trimmed by 0 bases and 8 bases, with 14 bases remaining between them. CDR1 SGHRS and CDR2 YFSETQ come from the germline V gene. The CDR3 spells CASSLGRITGEKLFF. The DNA for the CDR3 is TGCGCCAGCAGCTTGGGGCGAATCACGGGGGAAAAACTGTTTTTT.

Details on this clone: Different DNA sequences within this sample yield the same CDR3. V gene TRBV7-9 combines with J gene TRBJ1-5; D not resolved. The germline CDR1 and CDR2 sequences are SEHNR and FQNEAQ (reference sequence). The CDR3 is made up of 12 amino acids. The germline V and J ends were trimmed by 1 base and 6 bases, with 4 bases remaining between them. The CDR3, as DNA: TGTGCCAGCAGCTTAGTCAGTCAGCCCCAGCATTTT. Protein: CASSLVSQPQHF.

V and J are TRBV29-1 and TRBJ1-1; D is undetermined. The CDR3 loop spans 13 amino acids. CDR1 SQVTM and CDR2 ANQGSEA come from the germline V gene. Trimming took 4 bases from V and 1 from J, leaving 10 bases between them. The DNA for the CDR3 is TGCAGCGTTGTGGTATTACAGAACACTGAAGCTTTCTTT. It is translated as CSVVVLQNTEAFF.

The V call is TRBV2, the J call TRBJ2-3; 7 bases are a match to TRBD1. The CDR3 is 15 amino acids. J gave up 2 bases and V 6 bases, and 8 bases lay outside the gene matches. Per germline, CDR1 SNHLY and CDR2 FYNNEI. CDR3 residues: CASSDRTGSTDTQYF. DNA for the CDR3: TGTGCCAGCAGCGACAGGACAGGCTCCACAGATACGCAGTATTTT. Based on the CDR3 plus reference TRBV2 and TRBJ2-3, the full variable domain is EPEVTQTPSHQVTQMGQEVILRCVPISNHLYFYWYRQILGQKVEFLVSFYNNEISEKSEIFDDQFSVERPDGSNFTLKIRSTKLEDSAMYFCASSDRTGSTDTQYFGPGTRLTVL.

V and J are TRBV6-4 and TRBJ2-1, with 10 bases lining up with TRBD2. Germline CDR1 MRHNA, CDR2 SNTAGT. V was pared by 10 bases and J by 5 bases, with 8 bases of the junction left unmatched. The CDR3 is 14 amino acids. As DNA, the CDR3 is TGTGCCACCCATAGCGGGGGGCTCGACAATGAGCAGTTCTTC. Encoded protein: CATHSGGLDNEQFF.